Below are 21 T cell receptor beta chains sequenced from a single sample in a study of OX40 agonist ivuxolimab in advanced cancers. Library preparation was by the immunoSEQ multiplex PCR assay. TCRdb took over this immuneACCESS table, retaining in-frame rearrangements with V and J assigned. Such tables are incomplete; in checked studies, under half of the missing clones stem from an unresolved V gene, and the remainder is unexplained. Recorded for this sample are under 85,000 clones; over 90% of them occurred a single time. The ten largest clones represent 6.2% of the sample. This sample comprised CD4+ or CD8+ T cells sorted from blood, obtained in a trial of the OX40 agonist ivuxolimab. These receptors were obtained from an adult with an advanced solid tumor such as melanoma, head and neck, liver or kidney cancer.

The CDR3 sequence: CASSAGLAGGLEQFF. The DNA for the CDR3 is TGTGCCAGCAGCGCCGGACTAGCGGGAGGACTCGAGCAGTTCTTC. The chain has TRBV9 and TRBJ2-1; TRBD2 matches at 14 bases. This CDR3 region has 15 residues. In germline, CDR1 is SGDLS, CDR2 YYNGEE. J gave up 10 bases and V 3 bases, and 6 bases lay outside the gene matches.

About this clone itself: Mismatch with germline at one junction end may stem from a read error. The V and J genes are TRBV5-3 and TRBJ1-1; 7 bases line up with TRBD1. TRBV5-3 falls under the ORF class, with uncertain function. The CDR3 length is 13 residues. Here the CDR3 reads CASSLGRQGKAFF. CDR3 bases: TGTGCCAGCAGCTTGGGGCGACAGGGCAAAGCTTTCTTT.

This chain uses TRBV19 with TRBJ2-7, with 8 nucleotides matching TRBD1. Germline V gene sequence: CDR1 LNHDA, CDR2 SQIVND (reference sequence). J lost 1 base, V lost 1 base, and 3 bases had no gene match. The CDR3 sequence is 15 residues long. This chain's CDR3 is CASSIGTGISYEQYF. CDR3 nucleotide sequence: TGTGCCAGTAGTATAGGGACAGGGATTTCCTACGAGCAGTACTTC. The full variable domain, its missing parts supplied by reference TRBV19 and TRBJ2-7, is DGGITQSPKYLFRKEGQNVTLSCEQNLNHDAMYWYRQDPGQGLRLIYYSQIVNDFQKGDIAEGYSVSREKKESFPLTVTSAQKNPTAFYLCASSIGTGISYEQYFGPGTRLTVT.

The J gene is TRBJ2-1, the V gene TRBV18, with 9 bases lining up with TRBD1. The V gene's germline CDR1 is KGHSH and CDR2 LQKENI. The CDR3 runs 13 residues. The trim removed 6 bases at V and 6 bases at J, leaving 3 bases unmatched. CDR3 DNA sequence: TGTGCCAGCTCTAGGGACAGGGTCAATGAGCAGTTCTTC. Residues: CASSRDRVNEQFF.

V gene TRBV5-1 combines with J gene TRBJ2-1; D is uncertain. The CDR3 extends over 13 amino acids. Germline V CDR1 and CDR2: SGHRS, YFSETQ. V lost 0 bases, J lost 3 bases, and 4 bases lay in between. The CDR3 loop reads CASSLGSYNEQFF. For the CDR3, the DNA is TGCGCCAGCAGCTTGGGCAGCTACAATGAGCAGTTCTTC.

The chain recombines TRBV13 with TRBJ2-5; D unresolved. The CDR3 extends over 14 amino acids. Trimming left V 0 bases short and J 3 bases short, with 8 bases between. Germline assignment: CDR1 PRHDT and CDR2 FYEKMQ (reference sequence). The CDR3 sequence: CASSLGRAEETQYF. As DNA, the CDR3 is TGTGCCAGCAGCTTAGGCCGGGCAGAAGAGACCCAGTACTTC. Filled out from reference TRBV13 and TRBJ2-5, the complete variable domain reads AAGVIQSPRHLIKEKRETATLKCYPIPRHDTVYWYQQGPGQDPQFLISFYEKMQSDKGSIPDRFSAQQFSDYHSELNMSSLELGDSALYFCASSLGRAEETQYFGPGTRLLVL.

The rearrangement uses TRBV27 and TRBJ1-1; D perhaps matches TRBD1 (5 bases). V was trimmed by 0 bases and J by 5 bases, leaving 7 bases between them. CDR1 is MNHEY and CDR2 is SMNVEV in the germline V gene (reference sequence). The CDR3 is 13 amino acids. The CDR3 protein is CASSLSRGTEAFF. CDR3 nucleotide sequence: TGTGCCAGCAGTTTATCGAGGGGTACTGAAGCTTTCTTT.

The V call is TRBV7-6, the J call TRBJ1-1; 8 bases match TRBD1. Trimming cost V 5 bases and J 7 bases; bases outside gene matches: 6. This CDR3 contains 13 residues. The germline V gene has CDR1 SGHVS and CDR2 FNYEAQ. As DNA, the CDR3 is TGTGCCAGCAGCCCCGGGACAGGCGTTGAAGCTTTCTTT. It encodes CASSPGTGVEAFF.

The chain combines TRBV6-1 with TRBJ2-7; D gene ambiguous. V was trimmed by 6 bases and J by 0 bases, leaving 15 bases between them. From germline, CDR1 is MNHNS and CDR2 SASEGT. The CDR3 consists of 15 residues. CDR3 loop: CASRPYAVSSYEQYF. As DNA, the CDR3 is TGTGCCAGCAGACCCTACGCAGTCAGCTCCTACGAGCAGTACTTC.

The J gene is TRBJ2-1, the V gene TRBV5-6; D unclear. The CDR3 is 11 residues long. Germline CDR1 reads SGHDT; CDR2 reads YYEEEE. Trimming pared 1 base from V and 7 bases from J, leaving 3 bases between. The CDR3 loop is CASSLLNEQFF. In DNA form, the CDR3 reads TGTGCCAGCAGCTTGTTAAATGAGCAGTTCTTC.

This rearrangement joins TRBV10-1 to TRBJ2-7, with 7 bases matching TRBD1. J was trimmed by 3 bases and V by 5 bases; bases with no gene match: 7. This CDR3 is 14 amino acids long. Germline CDR1 WNHNN, CDR2 SYGVQD (reference sequence). The CDR3: CASSTGTAYYEQYF. The CDR3 DNA reads as TGCGCCAGCAGTACCGGGACAGCATACTACGAGCAGTACTTC.

This clone turned up a few times. V and J are TRBV21-1 and TRBJ2-7; the tabulated D call, TRBD2, remains unverified against the DNA. TRBV21-1 corresponds to a pseudogene. The CDR3 is made up of 14 amino acids. The CDR3 DNA reads as TGTGCCAGCAGCAAACCACCCCTACCGCGGGAGCAGTACTTC. This translates into CASSKPPLPREQYF.

A few counts support this clone. J is TRBJ2-7 and V is TRBV13, with D unresolved. From germline, CDR1 is PRHDT and CDR2 FYEKMQ (reference sequence). Trimming pared 8 bases from V and 5 bases from J, leaving 16 bases between. This CDR3 is 13 amino acids long. DNA of the CDR3: TGTGCCAGCTCGGCAGGCCGTAGCCACGAGCAGTACTTC. Its translation: CASSAGRSHEQYF.

The genes are TRBV7-2 and TRBJ2-3; D is possibly TRBD1 (6 bases). The CDR3 consists of 16 residues. CDR1 and CDR2 from the germline V gene are SGHTA and FQGNSA. V was clipped by 4 bases and J by 3 bases, with 17 bases between them. The CDR3 nucleotides are TGTGCCAGCAGCTCCTCAGACAGGTGGCAGACAGATACGCAGTATTTT. Encoded protein: CASSSSDRWQTDTQYF.

The genes are TRBV4-3 and TRBJ2-5, with 11 bases fitting TRBD2. The CDR3 length is 15 residues. V was clipped by 5 bases and J by 2 bases; unmatched bases: 4. Germline V gene data show CDR1 as LGHNA and CDR2 as YSLEER. CDR3 coding DNA: TGCGCCAGCAGCGACTTAGCGGGGGGGCAAGAGACCCAGTACTTC. This translates into CASSDLAGGQETQYF.

The count of this clone is one. The chain carries TRBV5-6 and TRBJ1-3; D gene uncertain. CDR3 length: 14 amino acids. Germline loops: CDR1 SGHDT, CDR2 YYEEEE. V was trimmed by 3 bases and J by 1 base, leaving 8 bases between them. The CDR3 DNA reads as TGTGCCAGCAGCTCGGGCCTGTCTGGAAACACCATATATTTT. This translates into CASSSGLSGNTIYF.

The chain couples TRBV4-1 to TRBJ2-1; perhaps D is TRBD1 or TRBD2 (5 bases each). The CDR3 covers 18 residues. V shed 3 bases and J shed 0 bases, with 18 bases lying between them. CDR1 is MGHRA and CDR2 is YSYEKL in the germline V gene. The CDR3 loop is CASSHRGAGVGSYNEQFF. As DNA, the CDR3 is TGCGCCAGCAGCCACCGAGGGGCGGGTGTAGGCTCCTACAATGAGCAGTTCTTC.

The chain is built from TRBV6-5 and TRBJ2-4; 7 bases match TRBD1. The CDR3 runs to 15 residues. Trimming at V came to 6 bases and at J to 6 bases, leaving 11 bases not matched to a gene. The germline gives CDR1 MNHEY, CDR2 SVGAGI. The CDR3 bases are TGTGCCAGCAGCTCGGGACAGCATCAAGGAAACATTCAGTACTTC. Residues: CASSSGQHQGNIQYF.

This sequence joins TRBV19 and TRBJ1-5; tentatively, D is TRBD1 (5 bases). This CDR3 has 21 amino acids. The V gene's germline CDR1 is LNHDA and CDR2 SQIVND (reference sequence). Trimming cost V 3 bases and J 0 bases, with 27 bases left between them. CDR3 loop: CASSISTVAVRAGYSNQPQHF. In DNA form, the CDR3 reads TGTGCCAGTAGTATCAGCACGGTGGCGGTCAGGGCGGGTTATAGCAATCAGCCCCAGCATTTT. Based on the CDR3 plus reference TRBV19 and TRBJ1-5, the full variable domain is DGGITQSPKYLFRKEGQNVTLSCEQNLNHDAMYWYRQDPGQGLRLIYYSQIVNDFQKGDIAEGYSVSREKKESFPLTVTSAQKNPTAFYLCASSISTVAVRAGYSNQPQHFGDGTRLSIL.

This clone was picked up one time. The V call is TRBV19, the J call TRBJ1-2; D gene unclear. V was trimmed by 3 bases and J by 4 bases, leaving 9 bases between them. The CDR3 is 13 amino acids. Germline CDR1 LNHDA, CDR2 SQIVND (reference sequence). CDR3 protein: CASSIRQSYGYTF. The CDR3 region has the DNA TGTGCCAGTAGTATTCGTCAGTCCTATGGCTACACCTTC.

This sequence joins TRBV6-6 and TRBJ2-5, with 10 bases aligning to TRBD2. Germline V CDR1 and CDR2: MNHNY, SVGAGI (reference sequence). The CDR3 loop spans 14 amino acids. Trimming took 6 bases from V and 2 from J; bases not matched to a gene: 3. CDR3 amino acids: CASSQTSGQETQYF. CDR3 DNA sequence: TGTGCCAGCAGCCAGACTAGCGGGCAAGAGACCCAGTACTTC.